This T cell receptor beta chain was found in a study of cytomegalovirus exposure and HLA in healthy donors. Study-level findings and limits: Equally common other TCR beta chains were less clonally expanded than HLA-associated ones, a later analysis found. Among the CMV-associated chains, a few were confirmed in vitro as specific for CMV antigens. Most of the TCR beta V segments (in an earlier analysis) were productive either about 87% or about 30% of the time.

The PCR contained 60 Vbeta and 13 Jbeta primers. The repertoire was sequenced with immunoSEQ multiplex PCR; TCRdb's copy has only in-frame clones and lacks some. The table has 110,000 to 150,000 clones, 60% to 80% seen once; the top ten hold approximately 4%. With respect to this clone: Its antigen is not known.

Germline CDR1 reads SEHNR; CDR2 reads FQNEAQ (reference sequence). The CDR3 contains 13 residues. V shed 2 bases and J shed 1 base, with 5 bases lying between them. The V call is TRBV7-9, the J call TRBJ1-1; D might be TRBD1 (5 bases). The sequencing sample was made of PBMCs. This receptor was identified in a male donor in good health and CMV-seronegative. CDR3 region: CASSLRGNTEAFF. DNA of the CDR3: TGTGCCAGCAGCTTAAGGGGGAACACTGAAGCTTTCTTT.